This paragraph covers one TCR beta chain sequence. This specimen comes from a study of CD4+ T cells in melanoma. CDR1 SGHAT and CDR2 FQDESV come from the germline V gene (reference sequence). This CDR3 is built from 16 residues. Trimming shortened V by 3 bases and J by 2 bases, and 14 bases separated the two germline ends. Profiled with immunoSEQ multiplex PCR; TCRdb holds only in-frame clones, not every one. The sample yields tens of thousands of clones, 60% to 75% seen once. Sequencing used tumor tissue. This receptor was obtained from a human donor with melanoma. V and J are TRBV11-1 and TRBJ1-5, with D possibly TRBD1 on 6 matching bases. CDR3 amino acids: CASSFVGAGGNQPQHF. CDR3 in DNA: TGTGCCAGCAGCTTTGTGGGGGCAGGGGGCAATCAGCCCCAGCATTTT. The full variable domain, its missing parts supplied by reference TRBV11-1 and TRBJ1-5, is EAEVAQSPRYKITEKSQAVAFWCDPISGHATLYWYRQILGQGPELLVQFQDESVVDDSQLPKDRFSAERLKGVDSTLKIQPAELGDSAMYLCASSFVGAGGNQPQHFGDGTRLSIL.